This T cell receptor beta chain was recorded in a study of blood T cells in healthy people across ages. Sample-barcoded 5' priming and a J-beta primer mix drove a second PCR of roughly 6 to 12 cycles. One entry per CDR3 protein, called by TCRdb with MiXCR from the 5' RACE reads. This table has around 1.7 million distinct CDR3 sequences, roughly 27% appearing once. Every participating donor contributed roughly 9.6 milliliters of peripheral blood through a draw. The CDR3 covers 16 residues. Germline V gene data show CDR1 as SGHKS and CDR2 as YYEKEE (reference sequence). V lost 5 bases and J 7 bases, leaving 24 bases between the germline ends.

This rearrangement joins TRBV5-5 to TRBJ1-1, with a possible D match to TRBD1 (6 bases). Input material: blood. This TCR was recovered from a woman aged 25 to 45 in good health. The DNA for the CDR3 is TGTGCCAGCAGGGAGAGGGGGGCCGCACGGGATATTGAAGCTTTCTTT. This translates into CASRERGAARDIEAFF.